This record looks at one TCR beta chain sequence and its context. The antigen remains unidentified. Losses at the gene ends were 4 bases for V and 2 bases for J; bases not matched to a gene: 8. CDR3 length: 15 amino acids. Per germline, CDR1 SEHNR and CDR2 FQNEAQ (reference sequence). The data were taken from a study of cytomegalovirus exposure and HLA in healthy donors. Overall study findings and caveats: Most of the CMV-associated TCR beta chains (in a later analysis) appeared to be HLA-restricted. DRB1 had the most TCR associations and HLA-C the fewest, a later analysis found, with rates varying by HLA locus. In a later analysis, at a false discovery rate of 0.05, approximately 18,000 TCR beta sequences were associated with HLA alleles.

Use of 60 Vbeta and 13 Jbeta primers characterized the PCR. TCRdb's copy holds only in-frame clones and misses some; the assay was immunoSEQ multiplex PCR. Of about 250,000 clones in the sample, about 66% were seen once. The specimen sequenced was PBMCs. The TCR was taken from a female donor in good health and CMV-seronegative. The J gene is TRBJ2-7, the V gene TRBV7-9, with 7 bases matching TRBD2. The chain's CDR3 is CASSSRLASPYEQYF. As DNA, the CDR3 is TGTGCCAGCAGCTCGCGACTAGCCTCGCCCTACGAGCAGTACTTC.